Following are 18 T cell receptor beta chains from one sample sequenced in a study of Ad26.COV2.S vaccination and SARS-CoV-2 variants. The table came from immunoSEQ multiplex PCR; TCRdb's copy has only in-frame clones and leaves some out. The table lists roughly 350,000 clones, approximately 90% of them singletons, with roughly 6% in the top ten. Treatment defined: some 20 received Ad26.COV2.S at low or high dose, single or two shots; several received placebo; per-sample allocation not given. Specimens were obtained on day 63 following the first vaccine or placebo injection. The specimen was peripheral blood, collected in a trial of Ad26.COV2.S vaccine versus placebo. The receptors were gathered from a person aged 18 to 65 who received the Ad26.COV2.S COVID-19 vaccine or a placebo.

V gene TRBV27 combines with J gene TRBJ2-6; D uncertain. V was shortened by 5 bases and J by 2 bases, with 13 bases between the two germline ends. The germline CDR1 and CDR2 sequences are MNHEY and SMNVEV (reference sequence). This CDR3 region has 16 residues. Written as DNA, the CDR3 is TGTGCCAGCAGTCGACGGACCTCGGCTGGGGCCAACGTCCTGACTTTC. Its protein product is CASSRRTSAGANVLTF.

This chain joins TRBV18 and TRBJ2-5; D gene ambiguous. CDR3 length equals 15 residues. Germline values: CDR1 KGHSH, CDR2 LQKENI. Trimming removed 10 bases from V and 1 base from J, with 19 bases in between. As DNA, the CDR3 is TGTGCCACTGGCTCTAGGACCTCTCTCCAAGAGACCCAGTACTTC. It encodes CATGSRTSLQETQYF.

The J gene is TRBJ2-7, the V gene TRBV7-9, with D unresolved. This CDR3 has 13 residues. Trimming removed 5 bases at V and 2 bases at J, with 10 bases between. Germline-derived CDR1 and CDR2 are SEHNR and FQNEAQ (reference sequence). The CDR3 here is CASSPQRAYEQYF. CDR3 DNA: TGTGCCAGCAGCCCCCAGCGAGCCTACGAGCAGTACTTC.

The CDR3 reads CASSLSGTSGSFSEQYF. The DNA of the CDR3 is TGTGCCAGCAGTTTATCCGGGACTAGCGGGAGTTTCAGCGAGCAGTACTTC. The V and J genes are TRBV27 and TRBJ2-7; TRBD2 matches at 14 bases. Germline CDR1 MNHEY, CDR2 SMNVEV (reference sequence). V was pared by 0 bases and J by 6 bases, with 7 bases of the junction left unmatched. The CDR3 is 17 amino acids.

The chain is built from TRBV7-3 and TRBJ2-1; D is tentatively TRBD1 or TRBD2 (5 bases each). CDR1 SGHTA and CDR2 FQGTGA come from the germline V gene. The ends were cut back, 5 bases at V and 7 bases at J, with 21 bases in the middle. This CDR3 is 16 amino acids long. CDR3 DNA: TGTGCCAGCAGCCCCTTAGAGAGGGGCGTAATTAATGAGCAGTTCTTC. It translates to CASSPLERGVINEQFF. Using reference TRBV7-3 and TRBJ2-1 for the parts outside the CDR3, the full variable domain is GAGVSQTPSNKVTEKGKYVELRCDPISGHTALYWYRQSLGQGPEFLIYFQGTGAADDSGLPNDRFFAVRPEGSVSTLKIQRTERGDSAVYLCASSPLERGVINEQFFGPGTRLTVL.

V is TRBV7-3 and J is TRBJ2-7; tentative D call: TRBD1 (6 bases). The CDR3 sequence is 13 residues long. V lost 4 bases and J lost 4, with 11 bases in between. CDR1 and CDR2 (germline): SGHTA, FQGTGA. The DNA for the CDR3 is TGTGCCAGCAGCTCGGACAGCCGGTACGAGCAGTACTTC. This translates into CASSSDSRYEQYF.

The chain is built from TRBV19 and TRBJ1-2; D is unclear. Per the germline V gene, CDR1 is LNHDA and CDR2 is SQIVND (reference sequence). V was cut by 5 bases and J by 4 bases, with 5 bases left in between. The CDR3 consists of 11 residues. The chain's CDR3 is CASSLSYGYTF. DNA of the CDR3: TGTGCCAGTAGTCTTTCCTATGGCTACACCTTC. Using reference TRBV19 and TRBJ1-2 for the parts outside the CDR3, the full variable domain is DGGITQSPKYLFRKEGQNVTLSCEQNLNHDAMYWYRQDPGQGLRLIYYSQIVNDFQKGDIAEGYSVSREKKESFPLTVTSAQKNPTAFYLCASSLSYGYTFGSGTRLTVV.

The CDR3 spells CASSADSISYEQYF. The CDR3 DNA reads TGTGCCAGCAGCGCTGACAGCATCTCCTACGAGCAGTACTTC. The chain has TRBV11-1 and TRBJ2-7; TRBD1 is a possible D gene (5 bases). The length of the CDR3 is 14 residues. V lost 5 bases and J 0 bases, leaving 11 bases between the germline ends. Germline-derived CDR1 and CDR2 are SGHAT and FQDESV (reference sequence).

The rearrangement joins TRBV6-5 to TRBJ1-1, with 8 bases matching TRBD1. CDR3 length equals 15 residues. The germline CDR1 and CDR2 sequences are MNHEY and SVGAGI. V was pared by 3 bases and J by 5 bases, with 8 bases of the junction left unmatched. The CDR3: CASSYNGQGATEAFF. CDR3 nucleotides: TGTGCCAGCAGTTATAACGGGCAGGGGGCTACTGAAGCTTTCTTT.

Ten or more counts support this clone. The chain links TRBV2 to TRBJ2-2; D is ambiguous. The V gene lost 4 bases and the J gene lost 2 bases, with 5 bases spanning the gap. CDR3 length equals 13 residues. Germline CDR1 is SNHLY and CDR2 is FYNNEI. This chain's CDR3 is CASSVINTGELFF. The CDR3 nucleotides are TGTGCCAGCAGTGTAATAAACACCGGGGAGCTGTTTTTT. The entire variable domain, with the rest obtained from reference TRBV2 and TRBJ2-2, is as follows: EPEVTQTPSHQVTQMGQEVILRCVPISNHLYFYWYRQILGQKVEFLVSFYNNEISEKSEIFDDQFSVERPDGSNFTLKIRSTKLEDSAMYFCASSVINTGELFFGEGSRLTVL.

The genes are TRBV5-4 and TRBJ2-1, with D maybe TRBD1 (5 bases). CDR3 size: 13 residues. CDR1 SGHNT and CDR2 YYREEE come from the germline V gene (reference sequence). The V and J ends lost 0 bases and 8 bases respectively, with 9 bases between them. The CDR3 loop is CASSLAGLDEQFF. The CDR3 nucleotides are TGTGCCAGCAGCTTGGCAGGGTTAGATGAGCAGTTCTTC.

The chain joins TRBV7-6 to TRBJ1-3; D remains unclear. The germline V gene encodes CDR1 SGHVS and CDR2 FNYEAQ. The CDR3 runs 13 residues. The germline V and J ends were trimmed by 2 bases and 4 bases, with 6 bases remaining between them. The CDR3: CASSLRGGNTIYF. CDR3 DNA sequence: TGTGCCAGCAGCTTAAGAGGCGGAAACACCATATATTTT.

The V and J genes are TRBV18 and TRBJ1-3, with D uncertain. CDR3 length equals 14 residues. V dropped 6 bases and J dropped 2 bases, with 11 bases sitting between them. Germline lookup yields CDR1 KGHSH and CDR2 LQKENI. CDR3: CASSPAGTGNTIYF. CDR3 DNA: TGTGCCAGCTCCCCCGCGGGGACTGGAAACACCATATATTTT. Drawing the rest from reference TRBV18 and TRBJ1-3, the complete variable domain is NAGVMQNPRHLVRRRGQEARLRCSPMKGHSHVYWYRQLPEEGLKFMVYLQKENIIDESGMPKERFSAEFPKEGPSILRIQQVVRGDSAAYFCASSPAGTGNTIYFGEGSWLTVV.

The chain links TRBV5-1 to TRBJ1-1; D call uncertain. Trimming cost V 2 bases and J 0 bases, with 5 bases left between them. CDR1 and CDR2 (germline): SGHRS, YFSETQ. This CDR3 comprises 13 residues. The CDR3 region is CASSLLVNTEAFF. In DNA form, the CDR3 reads TGCGCCAGCAGCTTATTGGTGAACACTGAAGCTTTCTTT.

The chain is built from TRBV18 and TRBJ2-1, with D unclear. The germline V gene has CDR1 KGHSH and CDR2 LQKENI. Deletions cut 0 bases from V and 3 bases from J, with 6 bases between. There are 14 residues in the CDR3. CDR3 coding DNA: TGTGCCAGCTCACCACCGACTCGCTACAATGAGCAGTTCTTC. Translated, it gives CASSPPTRYNEQFF.

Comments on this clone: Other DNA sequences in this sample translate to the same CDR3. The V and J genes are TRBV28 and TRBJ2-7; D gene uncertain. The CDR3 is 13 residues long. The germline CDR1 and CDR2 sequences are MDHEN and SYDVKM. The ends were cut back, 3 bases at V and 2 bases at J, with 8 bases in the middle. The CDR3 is CASSFGRTYEQYF. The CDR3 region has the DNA TGTGCCAGCAGTTTTGGCCGAACCTACGAGCAGTACTTC. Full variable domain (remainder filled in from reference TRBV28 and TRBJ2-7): DVKVTQSSRYLVKRTGEKVFLECVQDMDHENMFWYRQDPGLGLRLIYFSYDVKMKEKGDIPEGYSVSREKKERFSLILESASTNQTSMYLCASSFGRTYEQYFGPGTRLTVT.

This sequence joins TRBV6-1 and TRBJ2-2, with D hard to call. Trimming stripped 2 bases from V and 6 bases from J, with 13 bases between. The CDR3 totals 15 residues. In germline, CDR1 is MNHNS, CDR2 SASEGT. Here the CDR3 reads CASSELGSSPGELFF. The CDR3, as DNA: TGTGCCAGCAGTGAACTGGGGTCAAGTCCCGGGGAGCTGTTTTTT.

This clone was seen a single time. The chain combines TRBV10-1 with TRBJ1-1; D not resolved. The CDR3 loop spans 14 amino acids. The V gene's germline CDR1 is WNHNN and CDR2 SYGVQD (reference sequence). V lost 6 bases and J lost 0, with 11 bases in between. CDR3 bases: TGCGCCAGCAGCCGCCGAGGAGTGAACACTGAAGCTTTCTTT. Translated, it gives CASSRRGVNTEAFF.